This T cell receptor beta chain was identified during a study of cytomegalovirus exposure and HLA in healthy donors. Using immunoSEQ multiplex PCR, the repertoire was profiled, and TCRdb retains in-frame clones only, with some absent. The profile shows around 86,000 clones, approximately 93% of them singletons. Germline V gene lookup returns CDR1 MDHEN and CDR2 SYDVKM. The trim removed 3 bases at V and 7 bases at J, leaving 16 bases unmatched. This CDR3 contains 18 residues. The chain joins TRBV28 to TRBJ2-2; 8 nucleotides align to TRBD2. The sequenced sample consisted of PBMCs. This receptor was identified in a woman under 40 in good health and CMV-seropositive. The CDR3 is CASSFRSKGLREVGELFF. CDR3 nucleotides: TGTGCCAGCAGTTTTCGATCAAAGGGCCTGCGGGAGGTCGGGGAGCTGTTTTTT.